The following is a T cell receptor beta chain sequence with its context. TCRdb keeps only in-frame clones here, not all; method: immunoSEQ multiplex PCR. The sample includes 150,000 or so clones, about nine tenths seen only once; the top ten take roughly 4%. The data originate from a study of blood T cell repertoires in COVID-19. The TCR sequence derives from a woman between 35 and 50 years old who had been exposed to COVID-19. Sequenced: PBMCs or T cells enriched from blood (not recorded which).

CDR3 sequence reads: CASSPDRRPPYEQYF. In DNA, the CDR3 is TGCGCCAGCAGCCCCGACAGGCGACCCCCCTACGAGCAGTACTTC. The chain links TRBV5-1 to TRBJ2-7; a possible D gene is TRBD1 (6 bases). The CDR3 totals 15 residues. V was cut by 4 bases and J by 2 bases, with 16 bases left in between. In germline, CDR1 is SGHRS, CDR2 YFSETQ.